The sequence of this T cell receptor (beta chain) was determined in a study of graft-versus-host responses after intestinal transplantation. The study's findings and limits: Patients with graft-donor T cell macrochimerism had high graft-versus-host to host-versus-graft clonal ratios in allografts.

The CDR3 has 12 amino acids. Per the germline V gene, CDR1 is MNHEY and CDR2 is SMNVEV (reference sequence). The V end lost 9 bases, the J end lost 6 bases, and 15 bases lay between the germline ends. Note on this clone: The antigen remains undetermined. Other DNA sequences from this sample encode an identical CDR3 as well.

Clones were sequenced by immunoSEQ multiplex PCR, and TCRdb holds only the in-frame ones, with some missing. In the table there are under 150,000 clones, roughly 96% of which are singletons. The sequence came from a human donor who received an intestinal transplant. The chain combines TRBV27 with TRBJ2-7; D gene uncertain. The sample consisted of unstimulated CD8+ T cells sorted from spleen or lymph node cells, taken before intestinal transplant. The CDR3 DNA sequence: TGTGCCAGTGGGGTATTAGTGCGCGAGCAGTACTTC. Its translation is CASGVLVREQYF.